This TCR beta chain was sequenced for a study of cytomegalovirus exposure and HLA in healthy donors. Findings of the study overall: Immune exposure information comprised only CMV serostatus. On later analysis, the bulk of CMV-associated TCR beta chains appeared to be HLA-restricted. A later analysis reportedly identified an Asian-associated ancestry cluster as carrying fewer N-insertions than the approximately 710-donor mean.

The PCR had 60 Vbeta and 13 Jbeta primers. Method: immunoSEQ multiplex PCR; TCRdb's copy keeps in-frame clones and lacks some. This listing includes 38,000 or so clones. With 6 bases clipped from V and 5 bases from J, the junction kept 10 bases outside the gene matches. The CDR3 spans 17 residues. The germline CDR1 and CDR2 sequences are MGHRA and YSYEKL. A word on this clone: The antigen is not known.

This sequence originates from a man aged 35 to 55 in good health and CMV-seropositive. Sequencing was carried out using PBMCs. The gene calls are TRBV4-1 and TRBJ2-1, with 13 bases fitting TRBD2. As DNA, the CDR3 is TGCGCCAGCAGTCTCGCGGGGACTAGCGGGACCCACAATGAGCAGTTCTTC. Translated: CASSLAGTSGTHNEQFF.